These T cell receptor beta chains were read from a single sample in a study of shared clonotypes between healthy human individuals. Only in-frame clones appear in the TCRdb table, and some are missing; sequencing was by immunoSEQ multiplex PCR. This table holds around 200,000 clones, 60% to 75% found once. Sequenced material: memory CD4+ T cells sorted from blood. All receptors derive from a man aged 25-45 years in good health. Each CDR3 is given with its conserved first and last residue. A D gene is named only where the DNA matches it firmly. Some rows mark clone size as missing; the rest say once, few, many or name a class of expanded clone.

V gene	J gene	clone size	D gene	CDR3 protein	CDR3 DNA
TRBV9	TRBJ1-2	-	-	CASSVAPAGFRGYTF	TGTGCCAGCAGCGTAGCCCCCGCCGGGTTTCGTGGCTACACCTTC
TRBV1	TRBJ2-2	-	-	CTSSQARIAGGRTGELFF	TGCACCAGCAGCCAAGCCCGAATAGCGGGAGGGAGGACCGGGGAGCTGTTTTTT
TRBV11-3	TRBJ1-1	-	-	CASSSRRGTEAFF	TGTGCCAGCAGCTCTCGTAGGGGCACTGAAGCTTTCTTT
TRBV27	TRBJ2-5	-	TRBD2	CASSLGLAGGWETQYF	TGTGCCAGCAGTTTAGGACTAGCGGGAGGTTGGGAGACCCAGTACTTC
TRBV2	TRBJ2-1	few	TRBD2	CASSGLANRNEQFF	TGTGCCAGCAGCGGACTAGCAAATCGGAATGAGCAGTTCTTC
TRBV29-1	TRBJ2-3	-	-	CSEKGSIGDTQYF	TGCAGCGAGAAGGGCTCAATAGGGGATACGCAGTATTTT
TRBV28	TRBJ2-5	-	-	CASSFRQTQETQYF	TGTGCCAGCAGTTTCCGACAGACTCAAGAGACCCAGTACTTC
TRBV5-6	TRBJ2-1	-	TRBD1	CASLSIGTGAYNEQFF	TGTGCCAGCCTTAGTATCGGGACAGGGGCATACAATGAGCAGTTCTTC
TRBV7-9	TRBJ2-3	-	-	CASSSTSSTDTQYF	TGTGCCAGCAGTTCGACATCCTCCACAGATACGCAGTATTTT
TRBV9	TRBJ2-1	-	TRBD2	CASSALAGGPELYNEQFF	TGTGCCAGCAGCGCTCTAGCGGGAGGGCCGGAGTTGTACAATGAGCAGTTCTTC
TRBV18	TRBJ1-3	-	-	CASSPYGTGLSGNTIYF	TGTGCCAGCTCACCCTATGGGACGGGACTCTCTGGAAACACCATATATTTT
TRBV28	TRBJ1-1	-	-	CASSPRGPF	TGTGCCAGCAGTCCTCGGGGCCCCTTT
TRBV10-1	TRBJ1-4	-	-	CASSGERGSKLFF	TGCGCCAGCAGTGGGGAAAGAGGCTCAAAACTGTTTTTT
TRBV11-2	TRBJ2-1	-	-	CASSFLGPGSYNEQFF	TGTGCCAGCAGCTTCCTGGGCCCCGGCTCCTACAATGAGCAGTTCTTC
TRBV2	TRBJ2-5	once	TRBD1	CASLRTGEAQYF	TGTGCCAGCCTCAGGACAGGGGAGGCCCAGTACTTC
TRBV2	TRBJ1-1	-	-	CASRQFPEGTEAFF	TGTGCCAGTAGACAGTTCCCCGAGGGGACTGAAGCTTTCTTT
TRBV10-3	TRBJ2-1	-	-	CAISRDHNNEQFF	TGTGCCATCAGCCGGGACCACAACAATGAGCAGTTCTTC
TRBV7-6	TRBJ2-3	-	-	CASSLKGSGTDTQYF	TGTGCCAGCAGCTTAAAGGGGTCGGGAACAGATACGCAGTATTTT
TRBV19	TRBJ2-2	-	-	CASKSGPTNTGELFF	TGTGCCAGTAAGTCGGGACCTACGAACACCGGGGAGCTGTTTTTT
TRBV5-4	TRBJ2-5	-	TRBD1	CASSLAVTGGRETQYF	TGTGCCAGCAGCTTAGCGGTCACAGGGGGCCGAGAGACCCAGTACTTC
TRBV29-1	TRBJ1-4	-	-	CSVEIGGFNEKLFF	TGCAGCGTTGAAATCGGGGGCTTTAATGAAAAACTGTTTTTT
TRBV7-9	TRBJ1-1	few	-	CASSLASPMNTEAFF	TGTGCCAGCAGCTTAGCTTCACCGATGAACACTGAAGCTTTCTTT
TRBV5-1	TRBJ2-6	-	TRBD1	CASRSTGDGANVLTF	TGCGCCAGCAGGTCGACAGGGGACGGGGCCAACGTCCTGACTTTC
TRBV2	TRBJ2-7	once	-	CASRNHGYEQYF	TGTGCCAGCAGGAACCACGGGTACGAGCAGTACTTC
TRBV5-8	TRBJ1-1	-	TRBD1	CASSKLTGYTEAFF	TGTGCCAGCAGCAAACTGACAGGGTACACTGAAGCTTTCTTT
TRBV12-2	TRBJ2-7	-	-	CASSLTGVDYEQYF	TGTGCCAGCAGCCTGACAGGGGTGGACTACGAGCAGTACTTC
TRBV5-1	TRBJ2-5	-	TRBD2	CASRLGTSGEETQYF	TGCGCCAGCAGGCTGGGGACTAGCGGGGAAGAGACCCAGTACTTC
TRBV4-3	TRBJ2-2	few	TRBD2	CASSQDLPFGGRAAGELFF	TGCGCCAGCAGCCAAGATCTCCCTTTCGGCGGGAGGGCCGCCGGGGAGCTGTTTTTT
TRBV7-4	TRBJ2-7	once	TRBD2	CASSLDGTTSGEQYF	TGTGCCAGCAGCTTAGATGGGACTACAAGCGGCGAGCAGTACTTC
TRBV7-9	TRBJ1-5	-	-	CASSLRDANQPQHF	TGTGCCAGCAGCTTGAGGGACGCGAATCAGCCCCAGCATTTT
TRBV5-1	TRBJ2-2	-	TRBD1	CASTAAGTVSGELFF	TGCGCCAGCACCGCCGCCGGGACAGTCAGCGGGGAGCTGTTTTTT
TRBV7-9	TRBJ2-7	-	-	CASSISAALYF	TGTGCCAGCAGCATTAGCGCGGCGCTGTACTTC
TRBV5-1	TRBJ2-1	few	-	CASSQGMSSYNEQFF	TGCGCCAGCAGCCAGGGGATGAGCTCCTACAATGAGCAGTTCTTC
TRBV25-1	TRBJ2-6	few	-	CASSAWGSGANVLTF	TGTGCCAGCAGTGCTTGGGGATCCGGGGCCAACGTCCTGACTTTC
TRBV4-1	TRBJ2-1	many	-	CASSQVEGRYNEQFF	TGCGCCAGCAGCCAAGTCGAAGGGCGGTACAATGAGCAGTTCTTC
TRBV20-1	TRBJ1-1	-	TRBD1	CRGTENTEAFF	TGCAGGGGGACAGAGAACACTGAAGCTTTCTTT
TRBV27	TRBJ1-3	-	-	CASSLYQGNTIYF	TGTGCCAGCAGTTTATACCAGGGAAACACCATATATTTT
TRBV7-2	TRBJ2-7	few	TRBD2	CASSLAGSGGLQYF	TGTGCCAGCAGCTTAGCGGGCTCGGGAGGGTTGCAGTACTTC
TRBV2	TRBJ1-2	-	TRBD1	CASSEEGDSHNYGYTF	TGTGCCAGCAGTGAAGAGGGGGACAGTCATAACTATGGCTACACCTTC
TRBV28	TRBJ2-7	-	-	CASSSNTGEYF	TGTGCCAGCAGCTCAAACACCGGGGAGTACTTC
TRBV4-1	TRBJ2-7	few	TRBD1	CASSPRTGIYARQYF	TGCGCCAGCAGCCCACGGACAGGGATCTACGCTCGGCAGTACTTC
TRBV10-2	TRBJ2-1	few	-	CASSERGSTFF	TGCGCCAGCAGTGAGAGAGGGTCCACGTTCTTC
TRBV27	TRBJ2-7	-	-	CASSLSGLNIIYEQYF	TGTGCCAGCAGTTTATCAGGGTTGAATATAATATACGAGCAGTACTTC
TRBV7-2	TRBJ1-5	-	TRBD1	CASSRTGRPQHF	TGTGCCAGCAGCCGGACAGGGAGGCCCCAGCATTTT
TRBV9	TRBJ2-1	many	TRBD2	CASSVGLPSYNEQFF	TGTGCCAGCAGCGTGGGACTACCTTCCTACAATGAGCAGTTCTTC
TRBV7-2	TRBJ2-5	-	TRBD2	CASSLASGNQETQYF	TGTGCCAGCAGCTTAGCTAGCGGGAACCAAGAGACCCAGTACTTC
TRBV9	TRBJ2-1	-	-	CASSETALYNEQFF	TGTGCCAGCAGCGAGACAGCCCTGTACAATGAGCAGTTCTTC
TRBV7-2	TRBJ2-5	-	-	CASSLTPPGTQYF	TGTGCCAGCAGCTTAACGCCTCCTGGGACCCAGTACTTC
TRBV9	TRBJ2-1	-	-	CASNGGFTYNEQFF	TGTGCCAGCAACGGGGGTTTCACCTACAATGAGCAGTTCTTC
TRBV7-2	TRBJ2-7	-	-	CASSPYTTVSYEQYF	TGTGCCAGCAGCCCCTACACGACAGTCTCCTACGAGCAGTACTTC
TRBV7-2	TRBJ1-2	-	-	CASSRDLFGGYTF	TGTGCCAGCAGTCGCGACCTATTTGGTGGCTACACCTTC